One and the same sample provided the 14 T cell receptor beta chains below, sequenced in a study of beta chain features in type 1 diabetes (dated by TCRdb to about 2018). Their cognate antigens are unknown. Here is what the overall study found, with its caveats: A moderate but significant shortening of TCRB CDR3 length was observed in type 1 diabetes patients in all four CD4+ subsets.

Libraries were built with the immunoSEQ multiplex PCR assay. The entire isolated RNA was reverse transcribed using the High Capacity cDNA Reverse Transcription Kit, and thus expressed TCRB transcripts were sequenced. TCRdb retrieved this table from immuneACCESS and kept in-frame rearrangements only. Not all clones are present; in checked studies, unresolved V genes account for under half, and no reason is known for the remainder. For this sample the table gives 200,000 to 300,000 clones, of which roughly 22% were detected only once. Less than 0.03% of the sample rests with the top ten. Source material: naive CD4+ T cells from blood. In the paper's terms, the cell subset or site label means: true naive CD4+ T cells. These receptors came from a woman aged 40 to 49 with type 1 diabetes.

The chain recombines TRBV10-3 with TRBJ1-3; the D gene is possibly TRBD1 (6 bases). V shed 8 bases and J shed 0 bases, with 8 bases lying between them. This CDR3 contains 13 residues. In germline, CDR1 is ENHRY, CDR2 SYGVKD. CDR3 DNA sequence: TGTGCCATCCCAGGGGACTCTGGAAACACCATATATTTT. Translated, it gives CAIPGDSGNTIYF.

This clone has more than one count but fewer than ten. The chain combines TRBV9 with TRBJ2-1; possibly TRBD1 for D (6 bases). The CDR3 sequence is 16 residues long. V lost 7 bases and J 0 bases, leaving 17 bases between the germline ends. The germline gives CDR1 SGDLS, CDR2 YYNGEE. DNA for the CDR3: TGTGCCAGCGCCTTGAGGGGGTCCAGCTCCTACAATGAGCAGTTCTTC. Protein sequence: CASALRGSSSYNEQFF.

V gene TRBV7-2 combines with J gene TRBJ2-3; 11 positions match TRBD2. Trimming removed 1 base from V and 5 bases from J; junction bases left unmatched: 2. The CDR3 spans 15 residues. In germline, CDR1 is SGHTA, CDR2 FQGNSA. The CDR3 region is CASSLEGLAGDTQYF. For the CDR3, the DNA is TGTGCCAGCAGCTTAGAAGGACTAGCGGGAGATACGCAGTATTTT.

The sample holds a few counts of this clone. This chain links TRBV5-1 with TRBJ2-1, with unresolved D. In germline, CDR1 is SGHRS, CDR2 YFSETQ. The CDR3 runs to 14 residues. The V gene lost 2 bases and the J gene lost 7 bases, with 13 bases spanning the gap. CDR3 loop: CASSFLGQKNEQFF. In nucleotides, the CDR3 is TGCGCCAGCAGCTTCTTGGGCCAGAAGAATGAGCAGTTCTTC.

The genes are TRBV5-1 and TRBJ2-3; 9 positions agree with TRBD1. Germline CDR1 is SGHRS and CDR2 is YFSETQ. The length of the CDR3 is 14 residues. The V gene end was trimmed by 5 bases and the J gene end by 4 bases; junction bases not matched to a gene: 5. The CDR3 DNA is TGCGCCAGCAGGGGACAGGGATCGTCAGATACGCAGTATTTT. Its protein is CASRGQGSSDTQYF.

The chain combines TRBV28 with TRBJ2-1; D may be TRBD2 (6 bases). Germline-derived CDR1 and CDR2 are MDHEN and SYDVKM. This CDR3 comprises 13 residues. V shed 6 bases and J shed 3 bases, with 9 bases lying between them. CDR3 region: CASSWRGYNEQFF. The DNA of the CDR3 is TGTGCCAGCAGCTGGCGGGGCTACAATGAGCAGTTCTTC.

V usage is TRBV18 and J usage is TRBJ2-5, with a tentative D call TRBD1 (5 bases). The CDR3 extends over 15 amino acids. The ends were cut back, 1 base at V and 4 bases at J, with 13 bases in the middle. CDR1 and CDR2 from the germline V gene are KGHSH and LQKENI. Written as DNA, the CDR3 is TGTGCCAGCTCACCACTAACGGCCCAGGGAGAGACCCAGTACTTC. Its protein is CASSPLTAQGETQYF.

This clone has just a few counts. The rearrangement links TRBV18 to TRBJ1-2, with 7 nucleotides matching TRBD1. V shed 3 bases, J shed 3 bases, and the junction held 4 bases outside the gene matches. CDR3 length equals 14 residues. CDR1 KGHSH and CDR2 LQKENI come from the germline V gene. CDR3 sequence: CASSPTGNDYGYTF. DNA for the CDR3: TGTGCCAGCTCACCGACAGGGAATGACTATGGCTACACCTTC.

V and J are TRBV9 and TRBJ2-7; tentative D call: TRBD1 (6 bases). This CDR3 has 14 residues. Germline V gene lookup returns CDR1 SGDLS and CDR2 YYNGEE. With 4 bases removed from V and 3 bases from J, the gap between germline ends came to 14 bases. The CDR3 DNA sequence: TGTGCCAGCAGCCCTAGACAGGATCTCTACGAGCAGTACTTC. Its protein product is CASSPRQDLYEQYF.

The CDR3 nucleotides read TGTGCCGCGGGGCAGGGGAACACTGAAGCTTTCTTT. Its translation is CAAGQGNTEAFF. The genes are TRBV6-5 and TRBJ1-1, with D perhaps matching TRBD1 (5 bases). V was trimmed by 11 bases and J by 1 base, leaving 11 bases between them. In germline, CDR1 is MNHEY, CDR2 SVGAGI. The CDR3 covers 12 residues.

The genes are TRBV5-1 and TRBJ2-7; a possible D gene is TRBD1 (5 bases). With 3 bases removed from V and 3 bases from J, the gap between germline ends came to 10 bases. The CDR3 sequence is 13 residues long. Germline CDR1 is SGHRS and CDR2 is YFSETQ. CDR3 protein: CASSSRDSYEQYF. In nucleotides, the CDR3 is TGCGCCAGCAGCTCCAGAGACAGCTACGAGCAGTACTTC. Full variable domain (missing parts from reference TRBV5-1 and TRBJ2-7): KAGVTQTPRYLIKTRGQQVTLSCSPISGHRSVSWYQQTPGQGLQFLFEYFSETQRNKGNFPGRFSGRQFSNSRSEMNVSTLELGDSALYLCASSSRDSYEQYFGPGTRLTVT.

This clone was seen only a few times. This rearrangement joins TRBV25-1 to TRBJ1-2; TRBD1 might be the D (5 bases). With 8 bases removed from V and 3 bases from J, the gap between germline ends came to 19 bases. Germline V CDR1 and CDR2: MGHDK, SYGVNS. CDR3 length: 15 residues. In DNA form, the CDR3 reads TGTGCCAGCCGACACTCGGGGGGGGAGGACTATGGCTACACCTTC. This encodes CASRHSGGEDYGYTF.

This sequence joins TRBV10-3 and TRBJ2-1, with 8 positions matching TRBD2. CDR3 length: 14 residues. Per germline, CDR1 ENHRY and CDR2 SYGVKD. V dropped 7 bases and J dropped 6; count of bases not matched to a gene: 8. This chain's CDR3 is CAINPGLEANEQFF. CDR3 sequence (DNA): TGTGCCATCAATCCGGGACTAGAGGCCAATGAGCAGTTCTTC.

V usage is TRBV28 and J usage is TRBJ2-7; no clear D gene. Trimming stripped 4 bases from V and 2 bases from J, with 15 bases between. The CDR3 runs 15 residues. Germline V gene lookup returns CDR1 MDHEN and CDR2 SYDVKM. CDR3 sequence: CASSSPQDFTYEQYF. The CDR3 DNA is TGTGCCAGCAGTTCACCCCAAGACTTCACCTACGAGCAGTACTTC.